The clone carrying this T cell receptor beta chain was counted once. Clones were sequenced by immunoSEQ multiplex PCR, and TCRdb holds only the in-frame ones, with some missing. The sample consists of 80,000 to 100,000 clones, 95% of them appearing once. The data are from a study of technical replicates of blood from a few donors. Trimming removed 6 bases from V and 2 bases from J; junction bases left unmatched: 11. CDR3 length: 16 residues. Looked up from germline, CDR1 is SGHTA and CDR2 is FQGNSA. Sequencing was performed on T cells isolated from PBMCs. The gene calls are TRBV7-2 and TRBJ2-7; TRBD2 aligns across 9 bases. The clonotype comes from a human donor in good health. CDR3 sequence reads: CASSRTWASGTYEQYF. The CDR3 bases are TGTGCCAGCAGTCGGACCTGGGCTAGCGGGACCTACGAGCAGTACTTC. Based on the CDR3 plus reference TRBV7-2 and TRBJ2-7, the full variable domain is GAGVSQSPSNKVTEKGKDVELRCDPISGHTALYWYRQSLGQGLEFLIYFQGNSAPDKSGLPSDRFSAERTGGSVSTLTIQRTQQEDSAVYLCASSRTWASGTYEQYFGPGTRLTVT.